A single sample is the source of the 5 T cell receptor beta chains below, sequenced in a study of CD8 T cells in Susac syndrome. The authors reverse transcribed about 0.5 to 1 ug RNA with random hexamers. MiXCR, run by TCRdb on the immunoSEQ multiplex PCR reads, gives a single entry per CDR3 protein. This table has about 210,000 distinct CDR3 sequences, over 85% appearing once. Material for sequencing was CD4+ T cells from PBMCs. These receptors came from a human donor in good health.

This clonotype showed up just once. This sequence joins TRBV7-9 and TRBJ2-5, with a weak D call TRBD2 (5 bases). Germline V gives CDR1 SEHNR, CDR2 FQNEAQ (reference sequence). This CDR3 region has 14 residues. The germline V and J ends were trimmed by 3 bases and 0 bases, with 8 bases remaining between them. CDR3 protein: CASSFVRDQETQYF. The CDR3 DNA reads TGTGCCAGCAGCTTCGTGCGGGACCAAGAGACCCAGTACTTC.

The chain combines TRBV9 with TRBJ2-1; 10 bases line up with TRBD2. Germline CDR1 reads SGDLS; CDR2 reads YYNGEE. The CDR3 is 17 residues long. The V gene end was trimmed by 4 bases and the J gene end by 4 bases; junction bases not matched to a gene: 11. DNA of the CDR3: TGTGCCAGCAGCCGGCCCCATAGCGGGGGGCCATACAATGAGCAGTTCTTC. Translation: CASSRPHSGGPYNEQFF.

The rearrangement uses TRBV12-3 or TRBV12-4 and TRBJ2-5; TRBD2 matches at 11 bases. V trimming: 5 bases; J trimming: 4 bases; junction bases outside the gene matches: 9. The CDR3 runs to 16 residues. The CDR3 DNA follows: TGTGCCAGCAGTCTCCGACTAGCGGGGTTATTAGAGACCCAGTACTTC. This gives the protein CASSLRLAGLLETQYF.

The chain has TRBV4-1 and TRBJ2-3; no clear D. The germline CDR1 and CDR2 sequences are MGHRA and YSYEKL. V was pared by 0 bases and J by 4 bases, with 17 bases between. The CDR3 length is 17 residues. The CDR3 sequence is CASSQEGTVRSPDTQYF. As DNA, the CDR3 is TGCGCCAGCAGCCAAGAAGGAACAGTAAGGTCCCCAGATACGCAGTATTTT.

The chain couples TRBV18 to TRBJ2-3; the D call may be TRBD1 or TRBD2 (5 bases each). This CDR3 has 16 residues. V dropped 3 bases and J dropped 2 bases, with 15 bases sitting between them. Germline CDR1 is KGHSH and CDR2 is LQKENI. CDR3 residues: CASSPRDVFLTDTQYF. In nucleotides, the CDR3 is TGTGCCAGCTCACCCCGGGACGTTTTTCTCACAGATACGCAGTATTTT.